This T cell receptor (beta chain) was documented in a study of patients and donors after allogeneic stem cell transplantation. Looked up from germline, CDR1 is DFQATT and CDR2 is SNEGSKA (reference sequence). The CDR3 sequence is 15 residues long. The V and J ends lost 0 bases and 3 bases respectively, with 14 bases between them. From the RT-PCR reads, TCRdb called clonotypes with MiXCR, one entry per CDR3 protein. Of around 82,000 distinct CDR3 sequences in the sample, around 5% are singletons; the top ten hold approximately 2.5%. In its sample, this clonotype was seen many times. The rearrangement links TRBV20-1 to TRBJ2-5; possibly TRBD2 for D (5 bases). Material: blood, either unsorted or a sorted T cell fraction (not recorded which). This clonotype was obtained from a human donor who was either an allogeneic HSCT recipient or a stem cell or donor lymphocyte infusion donor (not recorded which). It is not recorded whose cells these are; they may come from a transplant donor. The CDR3 DNA is TGCAGTGCTAGAGATACCACTACTAGAGAAGAGACCCAGTACTTC. It yields the protein CSARDTTTREETQYF.